Each of the 8 T cell receptor beta chains below was sequenced from the same sample in a study of T cells after yellow fever vaccination. Each CDR3 protein is one row after TCRdb ran MiXCR on the 5' RACE reads. The table includes some 250,000 distinct CDR3 sequences, more than 3.5% detected once. Material: PBMCs, obtained 15 days after the yellow fever booster vaccination. The source of these receptors is a man aged 18 to 30 who received the YFV17D yellow fever vaccine.

The chain carries TRBV7-7 and TRBJ2-3; D is perhaps TRBD2 (5 bases). The germline V gene encodes CDR1 SSHAT and CDR2 FNYEAQ (reference sequence). The CDR3 spans 13 residues. The V and J ends lost 4 bases and 3 bases respectively, with 8 bases between them. This CDR3 reads CASSSRETDTQYF. CDR3 sequence (DNA): TGTGCCAGCAGCTCGAGGGAGACAGATACGCAGTATTTT.

Many counts were recorded for this clonotype. The chain couples TRBV7-8 to TRBJ2-3; D possibly corresponds to TRBD2 (5 bases). The CDR3 has 14 residues. CDR1 is SGHVS, CDR2 FQNEAQ, per germline. V was cut by 4 bases and J by 5 bases, with 13 bases left in between. The CDR3 region is CASSWTEKRDTQYF. The CDR3 DNA reads TGTGCCAGCAGCTGGACTGAGAAGAGAGATACGCAGTATTTT.

This clonotype showed up many times. The chain couples TRBV9 to TRBJ2-5, with 8 bases lining up with TRBD1. Germline CDR1 is SGDLS and CDR2 is YYNGEE. CDR3 size: 15 residues. The V and J ends lost 3 bases and 4 bases, in that order; junction bases with no gene match: 8. The CDR3 here is CASSARQGMGETQYF. DNA of the CDR3: TGTGCCAGCAGCGCCCGACAGGGGATGGGAGAGACCCAGTACTTC.

This clonotype was seen at least ten times. The genes are TRBV28 and TRBJ2-2; 13 bases line up with TRBD2. Losses at the gene ends were 6 bases for V and 4 bases for J; bases not matched to a gene: 2. From germline, CDR1 is MDHEN and CDR2 SYDVKM. The CDR3 loop spans 15 amino acids. This CDR3 reads CASRTSGGLTGELFF. The DNA for the CDR3 is TGTGCCAGCAGGACTAGCGGGGGGCTCACCGGGGAGCTGTTTTTT.

This clonotype came up many times. The genes are TRBV7-2 and TRBJ1-6, with TRBD1 matching over 10 bases. V was clipped by 5 bases and J by 11 bases; unmatched bases: 12. From germline, CDR1 is SGHTA and CDR2 FQGNSA. The CDR3 totals 16 residues. The CDR3 sequence: CASSQTGTGATPPLHF. CDR3 nucleotides: TGTGCCAGCAGCCAAACCGGGACAGGGGCAACGCCACCCCTCCACTTT.

This clonotype was seen ten or more times. This rearrangement joins TRBV5-1 to TRBJ1-1, with TRBD1 matching over 7 bases. Unmatched junction bases numbered 6, after V lost 0 bases and J lost 7 bases. The CDR3 consists of 14 residues. Germline CDR1 SGHRS, CDR2 YFSETQ. The CDR3, as DNA: TGCGCCAGCAGCTTGGACAGGGGAGAAGTTGAAGCTTTCTTT. Its translation: CASSLDRGEVEAFF. Drawing the rest from reference TRBV5-1 and TRBJ1-1, the complete variable domain is KAGVTQTPRYLIKTRGQQVTLSCSPISGHRSVSWYQQTPGQGLQFLFEYFSETQRNKGNFPGRFSGRQFSNSRSEMNVSTLELGDSALYLCASSLDRGEVEAFFGQGTRLTVV.

This clonotype showed up many times. The J gene is TRBJ1-2, the V gene TRBV18; D may be TRBD1 (5 bases). There are 14 residues in the CDR3. Germline V CDR1 and CDR2: KGHSH, LQKENI. V lost 3 bases and J lost 5, with 13 bases in between. The CDR3 bases are TGTGCCAGCTCACCGACCGGGACGGCTTATGGCTACACCTTC. It specifies CASSPTGTAYGYTF.

This clonotype was seen repeatedly, ten times or more. V and J are TRBV10-3 and TRBJ2-5; D remains ambiguous. Germline V gene sequence: CDR1 ENHRY, CDR2 SYGVKD. The V and J ends lost 4 bases and 2 bases respectively, with 8 bases between them. CDR3 size: 13 residues. The CDR3 DNA is TGTGCCATCAGTGGTGGCCTACAAGAGACCCAGTACTTC. This sequence encodes CAISGGLQETQYF.